This T cell receptor beta chain was sequenced in a study of blood T cell repertoires in COVID-19. The wider study: Samples taken during acute and convalescent COVID-19 were collected in the United States, Italy and Spain. Sample material is recorded as cDNA or gDNA derived from T cells, B-cell-depleted T cells, or PBMCs.

The junction had 5 bases not matched to a gene; V was cut back by 6 bases and J by 4 bases. The germline CDR1 and CDR2 sequences are MGHDK and SYGVNS. The CDR3 covers 13 residues. Cohort 3 recovery required two negative PCRs, clearance, or symptom resolution. Per the original data handling: How many nucleated cells were present was estimated from reference gene primer amplification. Produced via immunoSEQ multiplex PCR; TCRdb's table is partial and in-frame only. That table furnishes V, J and clone size, whereas the DNA furnished D and trimming. The repertoire includes about 150,000 clones, less than 90% of them detected once, and 5.5% to 8.5% sits in the top ten.

The source material was PBMCs or T cells enriched from blood (not recorded which). This TCR came from a woman between 45 and 60 years old who had recovered from COVID-19. The chain is built from TRBV25-1 and TRBJ1-1, with TRBD1 matching 7 bases. The CDR3 DNA follows: TGTGCCAGCAGAAGGGACAGCCTCACTGAAGCTTTCTTT. Residues: CASRRDSLTEAFF. Supplemented by reference TRBV25-1 and TRBJ1-1, the full variable domain reads EADIYQTPRYLVIGTGKKITLECSQTMGHDKMYWYQQDPGMELHLIHYSYGVNSTEKGDLSSESTVSRIRTEHFPLTLESARPSHTSQYLCASRRDSLTEAFFGQGTRLTVV.